These 21 T cell receptor beta chains originate from one sample sequenced in a study of T cell clonality in common variable immunodeficiency. Method: immunoSEQ multiplex PCR; TCRdb's copy keeps in-frame clones and lacks some. The specimen has 55,000 or so clones, none found just once. The sequenced sample consisted of peripheral blood mononuclear cells. The receptors were sampled from a person aged 18 to 75 in good health.

This clone was detected many times. The CDR3 end lies 3 residues beyond the end of the read and is filled in from the germline J gene. V is TRBV7-6 and J is TRBJ2-2; 13 bases line up with TRBD2. After removal of 3 bases from V and 4 bases from J, the junction contained 8 bases not matched to a gene. Germline values: CDR1 SGHVS, CDR2 FNYEAQ. The CDR3 covers 18 residues. The covered CDR3 bases are TGTGCCAGCAGCTTCGAACTAGCGGGAGGGCCGGGCACCGGGGAG. Protein: CASSFELAGGPGTGE. The CDR3 reads in full as CASSFELAGGPGTGELFF.

This clone was seen many times. The read ends 3 residues early relative to the CDR3; the germline J gene fills the gap. The genes are TRBV5-6 and TRBJ2-2; 7 bases match TRBD1. The germline CDR1 and CDR2 sequences are SGHDT and YYEEEE. The CDR3 is 15 amino acids. CDR3 residues: CASSFGTATNEKLFF. Partial CDR3 DNA: TGTGCCAGCAGCTTCGGGACAGCAACTAATGAAAAG.

This clone has a count of ten or more. The read comes to an end 3 residues before the CDR3 does, leaving the germline J gene to fill in the end. Additional DNA sequences in this sample encode the identical CDR3. This rearrangement joins TRBV2 to TRBJ1-6; perhaps TRBD1 as D (6 bases). V shed 6 bases and J shed 10 bases, with 19 bases lying between them. Germline V gene lookup returns CDR1 SNHLY and CDR2 FYNNEI. This CDR3 is built from 15 residues. CDR3 region: CASSPNRVRGSPLHF. The CDR3 DNA, read in part, is TGTGCCAGCAGCCCCAACCGGGTGAGGGGGTCACCC.

This clone was seen many times. The CDR3 end falls 3 residues outside the read, so it is completed with the germline J gene. The rearrangement joins TRBV6-2 or TRBV6-3 to TRBJ1-1; a possible D gene is TRBD1 (5 bases). V was shortened by 4 bases and J by 0 bases, with 9 bases between the two germline ends. Germline CDR1 and CDR2: MNHEY and SVGEGT. The CDR3 totals 14 residues. Incomplete CDR3 DNA: TGTGCCAGCAGTTCATGGGGGGTGAACACTGAA. This translates into CASSSWGVNTE. The full-length CDR3 reads as CASSSWGVNTEAFF.

This clone was detected many times. The read ends 3 residues early relative to the CDR3; the germline J gene fills the gap. V usage is TRBV6-2 or TRBV6-3 and J usage is TRBJ1-1, with 8 bases lining up with TRBD1. The germline gives CDR1 MNHEY, CDR2 SVGEGT. The length of the CDR3 is 14 residues. The V gene end was trimmed by 6 bases and the J gene end by 5 bases; junction bases not matched to a gene: 8. The DNA read from the CDR3 is TGTGCCAGCAGACTACAGGGGGTAGGAACTGAA. Its protein is CASRLQGVGTE. The entire CDR3 protein is CASRLQGVGTEAFF.

This clone was seen ten or more times. The read comes to an end 3 residues before the CDR3 does, leaving the germline J gene to fill in the end. The chain couples TRBV9 to TRBJ2-3, with D perhaps matching TRBD2 (5 bases). Looked up from germline, CDR1 is SGDLS and CDR2 is YYNGEE. The length of the CDR3 is 13 residues. With 2 bases removed from V and 1 base from J, the gap between germline ends came to 5 bases. The CDR3 loop is CASSVSGTDTQYF. CDR3 DNA, as far as it was read: TGTGCCAGCAGCGTTAGCGGCACAGATACG. The full variable domain, its missing parts supplied by reference TRBV9 and TRBJ2-3, is DSGVTQTPKHLITATGQRVTLRCSPRSGDLSVYWYQQSLDQGLQFLIQYYNGEERAKGNILERFSAQQFPDLHSELNLSSLELGDSALYFCASSVSGTDTQYFGPGTRLTVL.

This clone was counted at least ten times. Sequencing ends 3 residues short of the CDR3 end; the germline J gene provides the rest. The J gene is TRBJ1-3, the V gene TRBV5-6; D call uncertain. V shed 0 bases and J shed 0 bases, with 7 bases lying between them. Looked up from germline, CDR1 is SGHDT and CDR2 is YYEEEE. CDR3 length: 15 residues. The covered CDR3 bases are TGTGCCAGCAGCTTGGTGGCTAGCTCTGGAAACACC. Translating it yields CASSLVASSGNT. The full CDR3 protein is CASSLVASSGNTIYF.

Ten or more counts support this clone. The CDR3 end falls 3 residues outside the read, so it is completed with the germline J gene. Other DNA sequences within the sample encode an identical CDR3. The gene calls are TRBV20-1 and TRBJ2-3, with D tentatively TRBD1 (6 bases). The CDR3 consists of 15 residues. V lost 6 bases and J 0 bases, leaving 16 bases between the germline ends. Germline V gene sequence: CDR1 DFQATT, CDR2 SNEGSKA (reference sequence). CDR3 DNA, as far as it was read: TGCAGTGCCCGTAAGGGACAAACAAGCACAGATACG. It is translated as CSARKGQTSTDT. The CDR3, in full, reads CSARKGQTSTDTQYF.

This clone was seen at least ten times. Sequence at one end of the junction differs from germline and may be a read error. The missing CDR3 end, 3 residues past where the read stops, is filled in from the germline J gene. This sequence joins TRBV4-2 and TRBJ2-3; 8 nucleotides match TRBD2. There are 17 residues in the CDR3. Germline values: CDR1 LGHNA, CDR2 YNFKEQ. The CDR3 sequence: CASSQVNSGGATDTQYF. Partial CDR3 DNA: TGCGCCAGCAGCCAAGTAAACAGCGGGGGAGCAACAGATACG.

This clone appeared many times. Sequencing ends 3 residues short of the CDR3 end; the germline J gene provides the rest. The same CDR3 is also encoded by other DNA sequences in this sample. The V and J genes are TRBV6-2 or TRBV6-3 and TRBJ2-1; the match to TRBD1 covers 7 bases. The CDR3 has 14 amino acids. Per the germline V gene, CDR1 is MNHEY and CDR2 is SVGEGT. Trimming removed 5 bases from V and 5 bases from J; junction bases left unmatched: 6. The covered CDR3 bases are TGTGCCAGCAGTGACAACAGGGGAGACAATGAG. Protein: CASSDNRGDNE. The whole CDR3 reads CASSDNRGDNEQFF.

This clone was detected ten times or more. The read ends 3 residues before the CDR3 terminus; that terminus is restored from the germline J gene. The gene calls are TRBV6-4 and TRBJ2-2; D is unresolved. Trimming took off 0 bases at V and 3 bases at J, with 5 bases between the two ends. The length of the CDR3 is 14 residues. Germline V gene data show CDR1 as MRHNA and CDR2 as SNTAGT. The CDR3 here is CASSDSKDTGELFF. Incomplete CDR3 DNA: TGTGCCAGCAGTGACTCGAAGGACACCGGGGAG.

The sample holds many counts of this clone. The read falls 3 residues short of the CDR3 end, and the missing part is taken from the germline J gene. The rearrangement uses TRBV6-1 and TRBJ2-3; the D is unclear. CDR1 is MNHNS, CDR2 SASEGT, per germline. The CDR3 has 11 residues. This CDR3 is CASSEDTTQYF. The sequenced part of the CDR3 DNA is TGTGCCAGCAGTGAAGACACGACG.

This clone has at least ten counts. The read terminates 3 residues ahead of where the CDR3 ends, so the germline J gene completes it. This chain uses TRBV19 with TRBJ2-5; 13 nucleotides align to TRBD2. Trimming at V came to 5 bases and at J to 4 bases, leaving 4 bases not matched to a gene. The germline V gene has CDR1 LNHDA and CDR2 SQIVND (reference sequence). The CDR3 is 15 residues long. The CDR3 bases that were read are TGTGCCAGTAGTCAGAGGACTAGCGGGAGAGAGACC. This encodes CASSQRTSGRET. The full CDR3 reads CASSQRTSGRETQYF.

This clone has a count of ten or more. The CDR3 end lies 3 residues beyond the end of the read and is filled in from the germline J gene. The V call is TRBV19, the J call TRBJ1-2; D not resolved. Per the germline V gene, CDR1 is LNHDA and CDR2 is SQIVND (reference sequence). The CDR3 consists of 13 residues. The ends were cut back, 4 bases at V and 5 bases at J, with 11 bases in the middle. The CDR3 reads CASSTQEGYGYTF. The sequenced part of the CDR3 DNA is TGTGCCAGTAGTACCCAGGAGGGTTATGGC.

This clone was detected many times. The read halts 3 residues ahead of the CDR3 end, with the missing end drawn from the germline J gene. The chain combines TRBV20-1 with TRBJ1-2, with 8 bases fitting TRBD1. The ends lost 1 base at V and 0 bases at J; junction bases unmatched: 10. Germline V gene sequence: CDR1 DFQATT, CDR2 SNEGSKA (reference sequence). This CDR3 is built from 17 residues. The CDR3 region is CSARGLGRGPSNYGYTF. CDR3 DNA (partial): TGCAGTGCTAGAGGATTAGGCAGGGGGCCCTCTAACTATGGC.

In its sample, this clone was seen many times. The CDR3: CASSRAGELFF. The covered CDR3 bases are TGTGCCAGCAGCAGAGCCGGGGAG. The rearrangement uses TRBV2 and TRBJ2-2, with D unresolved. The read is 3 residues too short to cover the CDR3 end, so that end is filled in from the germline J gene. Germline CDR1 and CDR2: SNHLY and FYNNEI. CDR3 length: 11 residues. Trimming pared 6 bases from V and 6 bases from J, leaving 5 bases between.

This clone was counted ten times or more. The DNA ends 3 residues before the CDR3 does, and the rest of the CDR3 is filled in from the germline J gene. The rearrangement joins TRBV19 to TRBJ1-5; D may be TRBD1 (5 bases). V was clipped by 3 bases and J by 4 bases, with 19 bases between them. CDR3 length equals 17 residues. CDR1 LNHDA and CDR2 SQIVND come from the germline V gene (reference sequence). The CDR3 protein is CASSMRGGVDRNQPQHF. Partial CDR3 DNA: TGTGCCAGTAGTATGCGGGGCGGCGTAGATCGGAATCAGCCC.

This clone was observed many times. The read terminates 3 residues ahead of where the CDR3 ends, so the germline J gene completes it. J is TRBJ2-2 and V is TRBV10-3; 15 nucleotides agree with TRBD2. The CDR3 runs 17 residues. The germline CDR1 and CDR2 sequences are ENHRY and SYGVKD. V shed 6 bases and J 2 bases; nucleotides not matched to a gene: 4. CDR3 in amino acids: CAISRTSGGDNTGELFF. Incomplete CDR3 DNA: TGTGCCATCAGCCGGACTAGCGGGGGGGATAACACCGGGGAG.

This clone was detected ten times or more. The read falls 3 residues short of the CDR3 end, and the missing part is taken from the germline J gene. This same CDR3 is encoded by further DNA sequences in the sample. This chain links TRBV2 with TRBJ2-5; 7 positions match TRBD1. The V and J ends lost 3 bases and 0 bases, in that order; junction bases with no gene match: 1. The CDR3 has 14 amino acids. CDR1 SNHLY and CDR2 FYNNEI come from the germline V gene. The part of the CDR3 DNA that was read is TGTGCCAGCAGTGAGGACAGGTACCAAGAGACC. Protein sequence: CASSEDRYQET. The entire CDR3 protein reads CASSEDRYQETQYF. Variable domain in full (rest from reference TRBV2 and TRBJ2-5): EPEVTQTPSHQVTQMGQEVILRCVPISNHLYFYWYRQILGQKVEFLVSFYNNEISEKSEIFDDQFSVERPDGSNFTLKIRSTKLEDSAMYFCASSEDRYQETQYFGPGTRLLVL.

Points on this clone: This sequence may be a read error, since a much larger clone differs from it by one base. Read coverage stops 3 residues before the CDR3 terminus; the germline J gene supplies the remainder. The chain uses TRBV7-9 and TRBJ2-2; D perhaps matches TRBD1 (5 bases). The CDR3 runs to 14 residues. Germline V gene data show CDR1 as SEHNR and CDR2 as FQNEAQ (reference sequence). The CDR3 DNA, read in part, is TGTGCCAGCACCCTAGTGGGTGACAGTGAAAAG. It encodes CASTLVGDSEK. The whole CDR3 reads CASTLVGDSEKLFF.

This clone appeared many times. The missing CDR3 end, 3 residues past where the read stops, is filled in from the germline J gene. This rearrangement joins TRBV20-1 to TRBJ2-3, with a weak D call TRBD2 (7 bases). The germline V gene has CDR1 DFQATT and CDR2 SNEGSKA (reference sequence). V was cut by 3 bases and J by 5 bases, with 15 bases left in between. This CDR3 contains 14 residues. Partial CDR3 DNA: TGCAGTGCTAGTTCTCGGGGGGCGGGAGATACG. Its translation is CSASSRGAGDT. In full, the CDR3 is CSASSRGAGDTQYF.